This T cell receptor (beta chain) was identified in a study of blood T cell repertoires in COVID-19 (dated by TCRdb to about 2020). Notes on the research overall: Collaborator samples came from the United States, Italy and Spain and covered acute and convalescent phases of COVID-19. The prospective study material was composed of cDNA or gDNA derived from T cells, B-cell-depleted T cells, or PBMCs. Deeply sampled blood TCRbeta repertoires from subjects exposed to, actively infected with, or recovered from COVID-19 were included in the dataset. A freely available public database, intended as a resource for researchers studying the immune response to SARS-CoV-2, is where the repertoires were released. The samples were drawn from two sources: the first 160 participants of the ongoing ImmuneRACE study, and 950 to 1,500 subjects contributed by 6 global collaborators. A de-identified subject ID, COVID-19 status, age in years and sex were almost always included in the sample metadata. HLA class I and class II types, where available, came from metadata supplied by the sample provider rather than from assay-based typing. Overall study outcomes, separate from this receptor: The amount of clinical and demographic metadata varied by source and participant and was provided uncurated.

Participants in the prospective study were enrolled through a virtual design, were aged roughly 18 to 100 years, and lived in 24 United States geographic areas. In the prospective study, participants were assigned to cohorts based on the clinical history participants reported in a screening survey and a study questionnaire. Recovered participants in ImmuneRACE Cohort 3 were defined by two consecutive negative NP/OP PCR tests, clearance by a healthcare professional, or resolution of symptoms. Mobile phlebotomists in the prospective study collected whole blood, serum and a nasopharyngeal or oropharyngeal swab from every participant. Prospective study participants could optionally give additional blood draws and questionnaires over an approximately 2-month period. Before DNA extraction, blood samples from the prospective study were shipped at room temperature or frozen. Worth noting for this clone: The target of this receptor is not known. Nothing much larger sits one base from this clone, and base qualities are not available.

TCRbeta CDR3 regions were amplified from genomic DNA using the immunoSEQ Assay, a bias-controlled multiplex PCR. The original pipeline was this. Nucleated cell counts per sample were estimated from amplification of reference gene primers within the assay. To quantify the absolute abundance of each unique TCRbeta CDR3 rearrangement, sequence reads were collapsed and filtered. For each sample, productive Simpson clonality was calculated by taking the square root of Simpson's diversity index across productive rearrangements. The immuneACCESS repertoire file appears here via TCRdb, limited to in-frame rearrangements. These files lack a portion of the clones; in checked studies, under half of the deficit traces to unresolved V genes, and the cause of the others is not known. That table furnishes V, J and clone size, whereas the DNA furnished D and trimming. Here the sample has some 300,000 clones; 88% occur a single time. In total, the top ten clones hold approximately 1% of the sample.

V was cut back by 9 bases and J by 4 bases, leaving a gap of 17 bases between them. CDR1 and CDR2 (KGHDR, SFDVKD) derive from the germline V gene. The CDR3 runs 14 residues from the cysteine to the phenylalanine. Here the CDR3 DNA is all that survives: 42 bases in frame from base 1. The sequence was obtained from a woman in her 30s who had recovered from COVID-19. The material sequenced was PBMCs or T cells enriched from blood (not recorded which). Recombination linked TRBV24-1 to TRBJ2-5, and TRBD2 may be the D gene, going by 7 matching bases. In nucleotide form, the sequence is TGTGCCACCGGGGGGCGGGGGCCGGTAGAGACCCAGTACTTC. Its translation is CATGGRGPVETQYF.